The 20 T cell receptor beta chains below all came from one sample that was sequenced in a study of T cells in Graves' hyperthyroidism and ophthalmopathy. Amplification targeted TCR beta CDR3 regions from RNA transcripts. When the TCR CDR3 underwent first-round RT-PCR, the HTBI primer set was used. TCRdb processed the multiplex PCR reads anew with MiXCR; each CDR3 protein has one entry. The sample records over 650,000 distinct CDR3 sequences, about 16% being singletons. The sequenced material came from blood. The receptor set was obtained from a young man with Graves' hyperthyroidism.

The table lists this clonotype with a few counts. The V gene is TRBV29-1, the J gene TRBJ1-4, with TRBD1 as a possible D gene (6 bases). V shed 0 bases and J shed 7 bases, with 15 bases lying between them. There are 15 residues in the CDR3. The V gene's germline CDR1 is SQVTM and CDR2 ANQGSEA. The DNA of the CDR3 is TGCAGCGTTGAAGAATTACAGGGCAGGGGTGAAAAACTGTTTTTT. It yields the protein CSVEELQGRGEKLFF.

In its sample, this clonotype was seen many times. The chain uses TRBV2 and TRBJ2-3, with 12 nucleotides matching TRBD2. The CDR3 has 15 amino acids. The germline gives CDR1 SNHLY, CDR2 FYNNEI. V dropped 6 bases and J dropped 3; count of bases not matched to a gene: 4. CDR3 nucleotide sequence: TGTGCCAGCAGGGAGACTAGCGGGAGTACAGATACGCAGTATTTT. This translates into CASRETSGSTDTQYF.

This clonotype appeared a few times. J is TRBJ1-3 and V is TRBV29-1, with TRBD1 as a possible D gene (5 bases). Germline CDR1 SQVTM, CDR2 ANQGSEA. Trimming shortened V by 0 bases and J by 4 bases, and 19 bases separated the two germline ends. The CDR3 runs to 17 residues. The CDR3 nucleotides read TGCAGCGTTGAAGACCCCCGACAGATTGCGAGCGGAAACACCATATATTTT. It codes for CSVEDPRQIASGNTIYF.

This clonotype has at least ten counts. This chain uses TRBV18 with TRBJ2-5, with D perhaps matching TRBD1 or TRBD2 (5 bases each). The CDR3 extends over 15 amino acids. Germline V gene data show CDR1 as KGHSH and CDR2 as LQKENI. V was clipped by 3 bases and J by 5 bases, with 16 bases between them. As DNA, the CDR3 is TGTGCCAGCTCACCTCCAGGGTATACGGGGGAGACCCAGTACTTC. Its translation: CASSPPGYTGETQYF.

In this sample, this clonotype turned up a few times. The chain recombines TRBV3-1 with TRBJ2-7; D might be TRBD2 (6 bases). Germline V gives CDR1 LGHDT, CDR2 YNNKEL (reference sequence). The CDR3 totals 15 residues. Trimming shortened V by 1 base and J by 0 bases, and 10 bases separated the two germline ends. The CDR3 here is CASSQGAGSSYEQYF. The CDR3 bases are TGTGCCAGCAGCCAAGGGGCGGGAAGCTCCTACGAGCAGTACTTC.

This clonotype was counted only a few times. The V gene is TRBV24-1, the J gene TRBJ2-1; 7 bases align to TRBD2. V shed 5 bases and J 13 bases; nucleotides not matched to a gene: 4. This CDR3 contains 11 residues. Germline CDR1 is KGHDR and CDR2 is SFDVKD. The CDR3 loop is CATSVAGEQFF. For the CDR3, the DNA is TGTGCCACCAGTGTGGCGGGAGAACAGTTCTTC.

A few counts support this clonotype. This chain links TRBV4-1 with TRBJ2-5; D unclear. This CDR3 spans 13 amino acids. V was clipped by 1 base and J by 1 base, with 4 bases between them. Germline-derived CDR1 and CDR2 are MGHRA and YSYEKL. The CDR3, as DNA: TGCGCCAGCAGCCAAGTGGTCCAAGAGACCCAGTACTTC. Protein: CASSQVVQETQYF.

The rearrangement links TRBV20-1 to TRBJ1-5; D may be TRBD1 (5 bases). This CDR3 has 13 residues. The germline V gene encodes CDR1 DFQATT and CDR2 SNEGSKA (reference sequence). Trimming removed 6 bases at V and 5 bases at J, with 14 bases between. CDR3 residues: CSATTAGDQPQHF. DNA for the CDR3: TGCAGTGCCACGACAGCGGGGGATCAGCCCCAGCATTTT.

This clonotype was counted a few times. The chain uses TRBV7-9 and TRBJ1-1; D is ambiguous. The CDR3 is 15 amino acids. From germline, CDR1 is SEHNR and CDR2 FQNEAQ (reference sequence). V was clipped by 3 bases and J by 2 bases, with 13 bases between them. This CDR3 reads CASSFSRNHNTEAFF. CDR3 DNA: TGTGCCAGCAGCTTCTCACGGAACCACAACACTGAAGCTTTCTTT.

The chain couples TRBV20-1 to TRBJ1-1; D is perhaps TRBD1 (6 bases). The CDR3 spans 15 residues. CDR1 DFQATT and CDR2 SNEGSKA come from the germline V gene (reference sequence). V lost 2 bases and J 3 bases, leaving 16 bases between the germline ends. CDR3 sequence (DNA): TGCAGTGCTAGATCAGTCCGGGGGGCGGACACTGAAGCTTTCTTT. It yields the protein CSARSVRGADTEAFF.

This clonotype was observed many times. The J gene is TRBJ2-3, the V gene TRBV2; 10 nucleotides match TRBD2. With V trimmed by 6 bases and J by 3 bases, 6 bases remained unmatched. The CDR3 covers 15 residues. CDR1 and CDR2 from the germline V gene are SNHLY and FYNNEI. CDR3 residues: CASRPSGRFTDTQYF. The DNA of the CDR3 is TGTGCCAGCAGGCCTAGCGGGAGATTTACAGATACGCAGTATTTT. The full variable domain, with the rest looked up from reference TRBV2 and TRBJ2-3, is EPEVTQTPSHQVTQMGQEVILRCVPISNHLYFYWYRQILGQKVEFLVSFYNNEISEKSEIFDDQFSVERPDGSNFTLKIRSTKLEDSAMYFCASRPSGRFTDTQYFGPGTRLTVL.

V usage is TRBV20-1 and J usage is TRBJ2-5; D is undetermined. This CDR3 has 8 amino acids. Germline assignment: CDR1 DFQATT and CDR2 SNEGSKA (reference sequence). CDR3 residues: CRGGTQYF. The DNA of the CDR3 is TGCAGGGGTGGGACCCAGTACTTC.

This clonotype was seen more than once but under ten times. The J gene is TRBJ1-4, the V gene TRBV6-1, with no clear D. CDR1 is MNHNS, CDR2 SASEGT, per germline. V was pared by 6 bases and J by 4 bases, with 21 bases between. The length of the CDR3 is 17 residues. CDR3 sequence reads: CASSPSGYDAFNEKLFF. The CDR3, as DNA: TGTGCCAGCAGCCCATCGGGTTACGACGCTTTTAATGAAAAACTGTTTTTT.

The CDR3 region has the DNA TGTGCCAGCACCTACGGGGGGACGCTTGAAAAACTGTTTTTT. Translation: CASTYGGTLEKLFF. The chain joins TRBV6-1 to TRBJ1-4; TRBD1 is a possible D gene (5 bases). Germline V gene data show CDR1 as MNHNS and CDR2 as SASEGT. CDR3 length equals 14 residues. V shed 7 bases and J shed 7 bases, with 16 bases lying between them.

The sample holds many counts of this clonotype. The chain has TRBV7-9 and TRBJ1-3; unclear D gene. This CDR3 spans 12 amino acids. Trimming cost V 6 bases and J 4 bases, with 7 bases left between them. The germline gives CDR1 SEHNR, CDR2 FQNEAQ (reference sequence). CDR3 coding DNA: TGTGCCAGCAGTTTGTCCGGAAACACCATATATTTT. It is translated as CASSLSGNTIYF.

This clonotype was seen repeatedly, ten times or more. This rearrangement joins TRBV12-3 or TRBV12-4 to TRBJ2-2; 10 nucleotides agree with TRBD2. The J segment lost 12 bases and the V segment lost 1 base, leaving 8 bases of the junction unmatched. The CDR3 totals 15 residues. CDR3 loop: CASSLGTSGPPKLFF. CDR3 sequence (DNA): TGTGCCAGCAGTTTAGGGACTAGCGGCCCGCCTAAGCTGTTTTTT.

The V gene is TRBV12-3 or TRBV12-4, the J gene TRBJ2-1; TRBD2 might be the D (6 bases). V lost 6 bases to trimming and J lost 5 bases, with 17 bases between them. CDR3 length equals 15 residues. CDR3 sequence (DNA): TGTGCCAGCAGCCCGCCCCCACTAGCCGACAATGAGCAGTTCTTC. It yields the protein CASSPPPLADNEQFF.

This clonotype was picked up a small number of times. The chain joins TRBV20-1 to TRBJ2-2, with D unresolved. Between the trimmed V and J ends, which lost 4 bases and 7 bases, there was a span of 13 bases. Germline lookup yields CDR1 DFQATT and CDR2 SNEGSKA (reference sequence). The CDR3 extends over 13 amino acids. This chain's CDR3 is CSAKGARVGELFF. CDR3 nucleotides: TGCAGTGCTAAGGGCGCCCGGGTCGGGGAGCTGTTTTTT.

This chain connects TRBV20-1 to TRBJ2-7; a possible D gene is TRBD2 (5 bases). V was shortened by 2 bases and J by 4 bases, with 12 bases between the two germline ends. CDR3 length: 13 amino acids. Germline CDR1 reads DFQATT; CDR2 reads SNEGSKA (reference sequence). CDR3 DNA sequence: TGCAGTGCTAGACCTAGCTACCAATACGAGCAGTACTTC. It encodes CSARPSYQYEQYF.

This clonotype was recorded a few times. The V gene is TRBV25-1, the J gene TRBJ1-1; D might be TRBD1 (5 bases). Germline-derived CDR1 and CDR2 are MGHDK and SYGVNS. V lost 8 bases to trimming and J lost 6 bases, with 19 bases between them. The CDR3 is 14 residues long. The CDR3 DNA follows: TGTGCCAGCCCCCGAGCCCAGGGCACCGCTGAAGCTTTCTTT. This gives the protein CASPRAQGTAEAFF.